This entry lists 26 T cell receptor beta chains sequenced from one sample in a study of blood T cell repertoires in COVID-19. Some clones are missing from TCRdb's copy, which holds only in-frame ones; the method was immunoSEQ multiplex PCR. The sample has about 300,000 clones, roughly 86% seen once. Sample: peripheral blood. These TCRs come from a man aged 18 to 30 with active or convalescent COVID-19.

This sequence joins TRBV18 and TRBJ2-7; D ambiguous. V dropped 8 bases and J dropped 2 bases, with 7 bases sitting between them. Germline CDR1 KGHSH, CDR2 LQKENI. The CDR3 loop spans 11 amino acids. CDR3 DNA sequence: TGTGCCAGCACTGATACCTACGAGCAGTACTTC. Translating it yields CASTDTYEQYF.

A word on this clone: One end of the junction fails to match germline, which may point to a read error. The CDR3 sequence: CASTLGGMVIF. CDR3 bases: TGTGCCAGCACCCTGGGAGGGATGGTGATCTTT. This rearrangement joins TRBV28 to TRBJ1-1; D ambiguous. The CDR3 loop spans 11 amino acids. CDR1 is MDHEN, CDR2 SYDVKM, per germline.

V and J are TRBV7-2 and TRBJ2-7, with D hard to call. V gave up 7 bases and J gave up 4 bases, with 14 bases separating them. CDR1 and CDR2 from the germline V gene are SGHTA and FQGNSA. The CDR3 sequence is 13 residues long. The CDR3 sequence is CASNPSGLYEQYF. The CDR3 DNA follows: TGTGCCAGCAACCCGAGTGGGCTGTACGAGCAGTACTTC.

V and J are TRBV15 and TRBJ1-2, with TRBD1 identical over 8 bases. V was pared by 0 bases and J by 2 bases, with 8 bases of the junction left unmatched. Germline V gene data show CDR1 as LNHNV and CDR2 as YYDKDF (reference sequence). The CDR3 length is 17 residues. The CDR3 coding sequence is TGTGCCACCAGCAGAGATGGGGCGGGGACAGGCAACTATGGCTACACCTTC. Translated, it gives CATSRDGAGTGNYGYTF. Using reference TRBV15 and TRBJ1-2 for the parts outside the CDR3, the full variable domain is DAMVIQNPRYQVTQFGKPVTLSCSQTLNHNVMYWYQQKSSQAPKLLFHYYDKDFNNEADTPDNFQSRRPNTSFCFLDIRSPGLGDTAMYLCATSRDGAGTGNYGYTFGSGTRLTVV.

This clone is a singleton in its sample. This CDR3 reads CASSFDSTGSGPQHF. As DNA, the CDR3 is TGTGCCAGCAGCTTCGACTCGACAGGGTCGGGGCCCCAGCATTTT. This sequence joins TRBV11-2 and TRBJ1-5; TRBD1 agrees at 7 bases. CDR3 size: 15 residues. Germline values: CDR1 SGHAT, CDR2 FQNNGV. The trim removed 3 bases at V and 9 bases at J, leaving 11 bases unmatched.

The V and J genes are TRBV24-1 and TRBJ1-2; D gene ambiguous. The germline V gene has CDR1 KGHDR and CDR2 SFDVKD. The CDR3 has 14 amino acids. The V end lost 7 bases, the J end lost 1 base, and 12 bases lay between the germline ends. The CDR3 is CATSPAPLNYGYTF. DNA for the CDR3: TGTGCCACCAGCCCCGCGCCCCTTAACTATGGCTACACCTTC.

The rearrangement joins TRBV9 to TRBJ2-1; 10 bases match TRBD1. The trim removed 4 bases at V and 7 bases at J, leaving 2 bases unmatched. Germline V gene sequence: CDR1 SGDLS, CDR2 YYNGEE. The CDR3 spans 13 residues. CDR3 DNA sequence: TGTGCCAGCAGCCCGGGACAGGGGAATGAGCAGTTCTTC. Protein product: CASSPGQGNEQFF.

V is TRBV9 and J is TRBJ2-7; 8 nucleotides agree with TRBD2. This CDR3 region has 14 residues. V was pared by 3 bases and J by 4 bases, with 6 bases of the junction left unmatched. Per germline, CDR1 SGDLS and CDR2 YYNGEE. CDR3 protein: CASSEAGGGYEQYF. The CDR3 bases are TGTGCCAGCAGCGAGGCGGGCGGGGGGTACGAGCAGTACTTC.

The gene calls are TRBV6-4 and TRBJ2-2, with D tentatively TRBD2 (6 bases). CDR3 size: 15 residues. Trimming took off 4 bases at V and 6 bases at J, with 15 bases between the two ends. CDR1 is MRHNA, CDR2 SNTAGT, per germline. The CDR3 is CASSGDSNNAGELFF. The CDR3 nucleotides are TGTGCCAGCAGTGGGGACTCCAACAACGCCGGGGAGCTGTTTTTT.

This chain links TRBV25-1 with TRBJ1-4; 12 nucleotides match TRBD1. This CDR3 has 17 amino acids. V lost 3 bases to trimming and J lost 8 bases; unmatched junction nucleotides: 10. CDR1 is MGHDK and CDR2 is SYGVNS in the germline V gene. CDR3 sequence reads: CASSDGTGGAEGEKLFF. CDR3 nucleotides: TGTGCCAGCAGTGATGGGACAGGGGGCGCGGAGGGAGAAAAACTGTTTTTT.

The J gene is TRBJ1-6, the V gene TRBV5-1, with 7 bases matching TRBD1. The length of the CDR3 is 16 residues. Germline V gives CDR1 SGHRS, CDR2 YFSETQ. V trimming: 4 bases; J trimming: 0 bases; junction bases outside the gene matches: 4. CDR3 loop: CASSADRSSYNSPLHF. The CDR3 DNA reads as TGCGCCAGCAGCGCGGACAGGAGCTCCTATAATTCACCCCTCCACTTT.

The chain couples TRBV4-3 to TRBJ2-1, with 13 bases lining up with TRBD2. CDR1 LGHNA and CDR2 YSLEER come from the germline V gene. V shed 3 bases and J 4 bases; nucleotides not matched to a gene: 3. The CDR3 runs 16 residues. The DNA for the CDR3 is TGCGCCAGCAGCCAGGGGACTAGCGGGGATTACAATGAGCAGTTCTTC. Residues: CASSQGTSGDYNEQFF.

The rearrangement uses TRBV27 and TRBJ1-3; the match to TRBD1 covers 8 bases. The CDR3 spans 16 residues. V trimming: 7 bases; J trimming: 4 bases; junction bases outside the gene matches: 12. The germline V gene encodes CDR1 MNHEY and CDR2 SMNVEV (reference sequence). In nucleotides, the CDR3 is TGTGCCAGCACCAAGACAGGGGCGTATGCCGGAAACACCATATATTTT. Residues: CASTKTGAYAGNTIYF.

CDR3 in DNA: TGCGCCAGCCGTGGGACAGGGGGTAGAGTTGCTTTCTTT. Amino acid sequence: CASRGTGGRVAFF. The chain employs TRBV4-1 and TRBJ1-1, with TRBD1 identical over 11 bases. Germline lookup yields CDR1 MGHRA and CDR2 YSYEKL. The CDR3 has 13 amino acids. The J segment lost 11 bases and the V segment lost 8 bases, leaving 10 bases of the junction unmatched.

The chain has TRBV2 and TRBJ1-2, with D perhaps matching TRBD1 (6 bases). Germline loops: CDR1 SNHLY, CDR2 FYNNEI. V gave up 10 bases and J gave up 1 base, with 16 bases separating them. The CDR3 extends over 14 amino acids. CDR3 in DNA: TGTGCCACCAACCCCGGGGGGCTTAACTATGGCTACACCTTC. This encodes CATNPGGLNYGYTF.

This clone occurred many times. The chain is built from TRBV24-1 and TRBJ2-2; D perhaps matches TRBD1 (6 bases). V was shortened by 4 bases and J by 6 bases, with 14 bases between the two germline ends. CDR1 KGHDR and CDR2 SFDVKD come from the germline V gene. This CDR3 comprises 15 residues. CDR3 protein: CATSDRDMESGELFF. For the CDR3, the DNA is TGTGCCACCAGTGACCGGGACATGGAATCCGGGGAGCTGTTTTTT.

The table lists this clone with a count of one. The rearrangement uses TRBV9 and TRBJ2-2; D may be TRBD2 (6 bases). The germline gives CDR1 SGDLS, CDR2 YYNGEE. CDR3 size: 15 residues. Trimming cost V 2 bases and J 3 bases, with 11 bases left between them. CDR3 DNA sequence: TGTGCCAGCAGCGTGGGGGGTAGCGACACCGGGGAGCTGTTTTTT. This translates into CASSVGGSDTGELFF.

This clone was detected once. This chain links TRBV6-6 with TRBJ1-4; D is undetermined. Germline CDR1 is MNHNY and CDR2 is SVGAGI (reference sequence). Trimming cost V 1 base and J 0 bases, with 9 bases left between them. This CDR3 contains 16 residues. The CDR3 DNA is TGTGCCAGCAGTTACTTGGCAGGCGCAACTAATGAAAAACTGTTTTTT. Its translation is CASSYLAGATNEKLFF.

The genes are TRBV15 and TRBJ1-1, with 7 nucleotides matching TRBD1. V lost 2 bases, J lost 3 bases, and 3 bases stayed unmatched. Germline V gives CDR1 LNHNV, CDR2 YYDKDF (reference sequence). CDR3 length: 14 amino acids. In DNA form, the CDR3 reads TGTGCCACCAGCAGAACCACAGGGGACACTGAAGCTTTCTTT. Protein sequence: CATSRTTGDTEAFF.

The V gene is TRBV10-1, the J gene TRBJ2-3, with D possibly being TRBD1 (5 bases). Trimming removed 0 bases at V and 6 bases at J, with 10 bases between. The CDR3 is made up of 14 amino acids. The germline V gene encodes CDR1 WNHNN and CDR2 SYGVQD (reference sequence). CDR3 sequence: CASSESPGSDTQYF. CDR3 nucleotides: TGCGCCAGCAGTGAGTCCCCAGGGTCCGATACGCAGTATTTT.

The genes are TRBV9 and TRBJ2-3, with 9 bases lining up with TRBD1. The ends lost 4 bases at V and 2 bases at J; junction bases unmatched: 5. This CDR3 region has 15 residues. Germline V gives CDR1 SGDLS, CDR2 YYNGEE. CDR3 region: CASSLRTGATDTQYF. The CDR3, as DNA: TGTGCCAGCAGCCTTAGGACAGGGGCCACAGATACGCAGTATTTT.

V and J are TRBV19 and TRBJ2-7; tentatively, D is TRBD1 (5 bases). Germline values: CDR1 LNHDA, CDR2 SQIVND (reference sequence). The CDR3 length is 16 residues. V dropped 1 base and J dropped 3 bases, with 16 bases sitting between them. The CDR3 region is CASSIGGAGYFYEQYF. CDR3 coding DNA: TGTGCCAGTAGTATAGGTGGAGCAGGGTACTTCTACGAGCAGTACTTC.

This chain connects TRBV18 to TRBJ2-7; 10 bases line up with TRBD2. The germline V gene has CDR1 KGHSH and CDR2 LQKENI. This CDR3 contains 14 residues. The junction had 2 bases not matched to a gene; V was cut back by 1 base and J by 5 bases. The CDR3 loop reads CASSPLGTSDEQYF. DNA of the CDR3: TGTGCCAGCTCACCACTAGGGACTAGCGACGAGCAGTACTTC.

The J gene is TRBJ1-2, the V gene TRBV11-2, with 9 bases identical to TRBD1. This CDR3 is built from 14 residues. V was pared by 1 base and J by 6 bases, with 3 bases of the junction left unmatched. Germline V gives CDR1 SGHAT, CDR2 FQNNGV. DNA of the CDR3: TGTGCCAGCAGCTTAGGGACAGGGGCTAATGGCTACACCTTC. Its translation is CASSLGTGANGYTF.

This CDR3 reads CASNRDTDTQYF. The DNA for the CDR3 is TGTGCCAGCAACAGGGACACAGATACGCAGTATTTT. V and J are TRBV5-6 and TRBJ2-3, with D perhaps TRBD1 (6 bases). The germline V and J ends were trimmed by 6 bases and 2 bases, with 7 bases remaining between them. The CDR3 loop spans 12 amino acids. Germline lookup yields CDR1 SGHDT and CDR2 YYEEEE.

The V call is TRBV11-3, the J call TRBJ2-7; D unresolved. The V gene's germline CDR1 is SGHNT and CDR2 YENEEA. Trimming pared 5 bases from V and 3 bases from J, leaving 14 bases between. This CDR3 is 14 amino acids long. The chain's CDR3 is CASSPTSDFYEQYF. CDR3 nucleotides: TGTGCCAGCAGCCCTACCTCCGACTTCTACGAGCAGTACTTC.